This is a list of T cell receptor beta chains from one sample in a study of cytomegalovirus exposure and HLA in healthy donors. TCRdb's copy holds only in-frame clones and misses some; the assay was immunoSEQ multiplex PCR. Of more than 80,000 clones in the sample, about two thirds were seen once. The sequencing input was PBMCs. These receptors originate from a boy aged 5-17 years in good health and CMV-seronegative. CDR3s include the opening cysteine and the closing phenylalanine or tryptophan. Each record gives: V gene, J gene, clone size, CDR3 protein. Only part of the rows carry a size: once, few, many, or a class if the clone is expanded.

>TRBV28|TRBJ2-6|NA
CASSGYGSGANVLTF
>TRBV7-3|TRBJ1-1|NA
CASSFNTNTEAFF
>TRBV15|TRBJ2-5|NA
CATSRGTSGGLQETQYF
>TRBV12-1|TRBJ1-5|NA
CASTGGHNQPQHF
>TRBV5-1|TRBJ2-7|NA
CASSNGQGRRYEQYF
>TRBV11-2|TRBJ1-2|once
CASSIGLNYSYTF
>TRBV2|TRBJ2-1|NA
CASSEGTPPLYNEQFF
>TRBV10-3|TRBJ1-4|NA
CAIGPGGGDEKLFF
>TRBV9|TRBJ2-7|NA
CASSVAAGTGYSEQYF
>TRBV5-6|TRBJ1-5|NA
CASSEGFSNQPQHF